The 15 T cell receptor beta chains below all came from one sample that was sequenced in a study of blood T cell repertoires in COVID-19. Clones were sequenced by immunoSEQ multiplex PCR, and TCRdb holds only the in-frame ones, with some missing. This sample has approximately 68,000 clones, with around 82% found just once. Sequencing input: peripheral blood. The source is a man of 80 years or more with active COVID-19.

As to this clone: The junction departs from germline at one end; a sequencing error may be responsible. The rearrangement uses TRBV15 and TRBJ2-7; the match to TRBD1 covers 7 bases. Germline V gene lookup returns CDR1 LNHNV and CDR2 YYDKDF (reference sequence). CDR3 size: 14 residues. The CDR3 is CATSGDRVPYEQYF. CDR3 sequence (DNA): TGTGCCACCAGCGGAGACAGGGTCCCCTACGAGCAGTACTTC.

This clone showed up just once. The junction differs from germline at one of its ends, possibly a read error. The chain uses TRBV7-7 and TRBJ2-3, with TRBD2 matching over 13 bases. The germline CDR1 and CDR2 sequences are SSHAT and FNYEAQ (reference sequence). The CDR3 sequence is 16 residues long. The chain's CDR3 is CASSLGLAGDTDTQYF. CDR3 nucleotides: TGTGCTAGCAGCCTCGGACTAGCGGGGGACACAGATACGCAGTATTTT.

The chain joins TRBV29-1 to TRBJ1-5; possibly TRBD1 for D (6 bases). The CDR3 runs 10 residues. Trimming cost V 7 bases and J 6 bases, with 7 bases left between them. The germline V gene encodes CDR1 SQVTM and CDR2 ANQGSEA. The CDR3 reads CSARGQPQHF. In DNA, the CDR3 is TGCAGCGCCAGGGGTCAGCCCCAGCATTTT.

This chain joins TRBV9 and TRBJ2-3; 7 nucleotides align to TRBD2. The CDR3 loop spans 15 amino acids. The ends lost 4 bases at V and 6 bases at J; junction bases unmatched: 11. Germline assignment: CDR1 SGDLS and CDR2 YYNGEE. The CDR3, as DNA: TGTGCCAGCAGCCCGGGGGGTGTCGAGGGGGATACGCAGTATTTT. Translation: CASSPGGVEGDTQYF.

This clone has only a few counts. The V call is TRBV6-2 or TRBV6-3, the J call TRBJ1-1; 10 bases line up with TRBD1. CDR3 length: 14 residues. CDR1 is MNHEY, CDR2 SVGEGT, per germline. The J segment lost 4 bases and the V segment lost 5 bases, leaving 4 bases of the junction unmatched. For the CDR3, the DNA is TGTGCCAGCAGTAGGGACAGGGGATCCACTGAAGCTTTCTTT. It translates to CASSRDRGSTEAFF.

The chain joins TRBV28 to TRBJ2-7; 8 nucleotides match TRBD1. After removal of 6 bases from V and 4 bases from J, the junction contained 2 bases not matched to a gene. The CDR3 covers 12 residues. Germline CDR1 is MDHEN and CDR2 is SYDVKM. The CDR3 DNA reads TGTGCCAGCAGCCGACAGGGGTACGAGCAGTACTTC. The encoded protein is CASSRQGYEQYF.

The CDR3 here is CASSRPGTGGLAGEASEKAYEQYF. As DNA, the CDR3 is TGCGCCAGCAGTCGACCCGGGACAGGTGGACTAGCGGGAGAGGCTAGTGAGAAAGCCTACGAGCAGTACTTC. The rearrangement uses TRBV23-1 and TRBJ2-7, with 13 bases aligning to TRBD2. TRBV23-1 is annotated as an ORF whose role is uncertain. With V trimmed by 4 bases and J by 2 bases, 29 bases remained unmatched. This CDR3 is built from 24 residues.

The J gene is TRBJ1-3, the V gene TRBV7-2; D remains ambiguous. The V end was cut by 1 base, the J end by 0 bases, with 10 bases between. Germline CDR1 is SGHTA and CDR2 is FQGNSA. The CDR3 runs 16 residues. CDR3: CASSLEQARSGNTIYF. DNA for the CDR3: TGTGCCAGCAGCTTAGAGCAGGCCCGCTCTGGAAACACCATATATTTT.

The chain links TRBV14 to TRBJ2-3; unclear D gene. The V end lost 0 bases, the J end lost 2 bases, and 9 bases lay between the germline ends. Germline V CDR1 and CDR2: SGHDN, FVKESK. This CDR3 is built from 15 residues. Here the CDR3 DNA reads TGTGCCAGCAGCCAAGATCTGGGCTTCACAGATACGCAGTATTTT. As protein: CASSQDLGFTDTQYF.

V and J are TRBV4-2 and TRBJ2-7; 7 positions match TRBD2. CDR1 is LGHNA, CDR2 YNFKEQ, per germline. Trimming took 0 bases from V and 4 from J; bases not matched to a gene: 6. CDR3 length: 15 residues. DNA for the CDR3: TGTGCCAGCAGCCAAGAATGGGGGGGAATGTACGAGCAGTACTTC. This sequence encodes CASSQEWGGMYEQYF.

In this sample, this clone turned up a few times. The rearrangement joins TRBV24-1 to TRBJ2-5, with 7 positions matching TRBD1. J gave up 3 bases and V 3 bases, and 6 bases lay outside the gene matches. The CDR3 runs to 15 residues. Germline loops: CDR1 KGHDR, CDR2 SFDVKD. Written as DNA, the CDR3 is TGTGCCACCAGTGATCGACAGGGCCCGGAAGAGACCCAGTACTTC. This codes for CATSDRQGPEETQYF.

The rearrangement uses TRBV18 and TRBJ2-1, with D hard to call. Per the germline V gene, CDR1 is KGHSH and CDR2 is LQKENI. This CDR3 contains 12 residues. Between the trimmed V and J ends, which lost 3 bases and 7 bases, there was a span of 7 bases. In DNA, the CDR3 is TGTGCCAGCTCACCCACAAGTAATGAGCAGTTCTTC. This encodes CASSPTSNEQFF.

V gene TRBV12-5 combines with J gene TRBJ1-1; 9 positions match TRBD1. The ends lost 5 bases at V and 0 bases at J; junction bases unmatched: 7. The CDR3 consists of 16 residues. Germline CDR1 is LGHNT and CDR2 is FRNRAP. The CDR3 spells CASGQDRGDLNTEAFF. The CDR3 coding sequence is TGTGCTAGTGGTCAGGACAGGGGTGATCTGAACACTGAAGCTTTCTTT.

The chain uses TRBV27 and TRBJ2-2; D call uncertain. There are 13 residues in the CDR3. V lost 0 bases, J lost 6 bases, and 5 bases lay in between. In germline, CDR1 is MNHEY, CDR2 SMNVEV (reference sequence). The CDR3 nucleotides read TGTGCCAGCAGTTTATCACGGTCCGGGGAGCTGTTTTTT. It translates to CASSLSRSGELFF.

On this clone: Germline is not matched at one junction end, which may reflect a read error. The chain recombines TRBV2 with TRBJ2-1; TRBD1 matches at 7 bases. Germline CDR1 reads SNHLY; CDR2 reads FYNNEI. CDR3 length equals 14 residues. The CDR3 reads CASRPGTAYNGQFF. The CDR3 nucleotides read TGTGCCAGCAGGCCCGGGACAGCCTACAATGGGCAGTTCTTC.